The source of this T cell receptor beta chain is a study of CD8+CD57+ T cells in acquired aplastic anemia. General study results and limits: No significant difference in CD8+ Simpson's diversity was found between patients and controls.

The study profiled TCR beta VDJ and CDR3 using genomic DNA as template. TCRdb reanalysed the reads using MiXCR and keeps one entry per CDR3 protein. The sample contains about 160,000 distinct CDR3 sequences, 40% to 50% of which appear only once. The authors sequenced patients whose flow cytometry had shown CD8+CD57+ cell expansion. At the time of blood sampling, patients had not yet received any therapy. About this clonotype itself: The antigen remains undetermined.

The V and J ends lost 9 bases and 3 bases respectively, with 14 bases between them. Germline V lookup: CDR1 SNHLY, CDR2 FYNNEI. The CDR3 totals 13 residues. The V gene is TRBV2, the J gene TRBJ1-2; D is possibly TRBD1 (5 bases). Sequencing input: sorted CD4+, CD8+, or CD8+CD57+ T cells (not recorded which) from PBMCs. The TCR comes from a human donor with aplastic anemia. The CDR3 spells CASLQDTHYGYTF. CDR3 in DNA: TGTGCCAGTCTTCAGGACACTCACTATGGCTACACCTTC.